This T cell receptor beta chain derives from a study of blood T cells in healthy people across ages. About the research overall: About one barcoded beta molecule per two T cells was the capture yield of template switching. The study, taken as a whole, reports: PBMCs were not sorted, which prevented a conclusive comparison of naive versus antigen-experienced cells.

This clonotype was picked up many times. Antigen: not known. Next came a second PCR, run for about 6 to 12 cycles, which used a sample-barcoded 5' primer along with a J-beta primer mix. TCRdb passed the 5' RACE reads through MiXCR, listing each CDR3 protein once. The sample carries just under 750,000 distinct CDR3 sequences, 22% recorded once. Per the germline V gene, CDR1 is SGHVS and CDR2 is FQNEAQ. Trimming pared 5 bases from V and 4 bases from J, leaving 17 bases between. The CDR3 length is 15 residues. The sequenced sample was blood. This TCR was sampled from a man between 65 and 85 years old in good health. V gene TRBV7-8 combines with J gene TRBJ1-1, with unresolved D. The CDR3 loop reads CASSVGGGPGTEAFF. CDR3 nucleotides: TGTGCCAGCAGCGTCGGCGGCGGTCCCGGCACTGAAGCTTTCTTT.